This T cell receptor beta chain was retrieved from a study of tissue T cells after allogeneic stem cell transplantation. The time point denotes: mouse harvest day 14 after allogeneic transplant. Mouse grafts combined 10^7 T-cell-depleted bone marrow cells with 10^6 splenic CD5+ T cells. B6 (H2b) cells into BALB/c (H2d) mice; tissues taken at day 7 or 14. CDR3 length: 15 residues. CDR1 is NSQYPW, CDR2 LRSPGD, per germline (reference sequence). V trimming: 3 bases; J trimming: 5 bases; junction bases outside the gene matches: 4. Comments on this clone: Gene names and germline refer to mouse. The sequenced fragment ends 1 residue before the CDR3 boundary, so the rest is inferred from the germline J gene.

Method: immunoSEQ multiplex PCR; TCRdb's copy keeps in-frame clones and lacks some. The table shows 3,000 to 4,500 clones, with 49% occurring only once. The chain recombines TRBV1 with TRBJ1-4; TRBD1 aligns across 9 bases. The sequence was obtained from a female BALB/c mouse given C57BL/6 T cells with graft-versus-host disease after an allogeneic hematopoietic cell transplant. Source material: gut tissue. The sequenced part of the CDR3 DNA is TGCACCTGCAGTGCCCGGGACAGGGTTAACGAAAGATTATTT. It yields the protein CTCSARDRVNERLF. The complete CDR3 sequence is CTCSARDRVNERLFF.